This entry concerns a single T cell receptor beta chain. The protocol was immunoSEQ multiplex PCR, while the TCRdb copy is restricted to in-frame clones and leaves out a portion. Of about 31,000 clones listed, approximately 88% were seen once; the top ten hold roughly 10%. This CDR3 region has 15 residues. Trimming took 1 base from V and 5 from J; bases not matched to a gene: 1. CDR1 is MNHNS and CDR2 is SASEGT in the germline V gene. This entry is derived from a study of T cell changes during pregnancy in multiple sclerosis. This specimen consisted of CD8+ T cells from peripheral blood mononuclear cells, obtained in the first trimester of pregnancy. The chain is built from TRBV6-1 and TRBJ2-5, with 13 bases aligning to TRBD2. The sequence was collected from a female donor with multiple sclerosis, enrolled in a pregnancy study. The CDR3 sequence is CASSEGLAGGETQYF. The CDR3 bases are TGTGCCAGCAGTGAAGGACTAGCGGGAGGCGAGACCCAGTACTTC.